This T cell receptor beta chain was retrieved from a study of long-term antiretroviral therapy in people with HIV. General study results and limits: All time points showed a repertoire dominated by clones expanded before ART. In samples taken after ART, diversity increased but remained below transplant donor control levels.

Samples were assayed with immunoSEQ v3.0 at survey level. Data came from immunoSEQ multiplex PCR; TCRdb stores just in-frame clones and leaves some out. The sample includes 42,000 or so clones, about 89% of them seen just once. Trimming took 2 bases from V and 4 from J, leaving 9 bases between them. Germline V gives CDR1 SGHAT, CDR2 FQNNGV. The CDR3 length is 13 residues. With respect to this clone: Antigen: not known.

This receptor was taken from a woman aged 50 to 60 with HIV. Sequenced here: unsorted PBMCs, sampled 0.1 years before starting antiretroviral therapy. V usage is TRBV11-2 and J usage is TRBJ2-7; D unclear. CDR3 nucleotide sequence: TGTGCCAGCAGCTTAATTTTAGGTTACGAGCAGTACTTC. Protein sequence: CASSLILGYEQYF.